What follows describes a single T cell receptor (beta chain). Recruits, aged roughly 18 to 100 years, lived in approximately 26 US areas. Participant reports of clinical history set cohort assignment. This CDR3 comprises 13 residues. The V and J ends lost 3 bases and 8 bases respectively, with 10 bases between them. Measured with immunoSEQ multiplex PCR; TCRdb has only the in-frame clones, and not every one. The table lists about 150,000 clones, around 86% of them singletons. The data stem from a study of blood T cell repertoires in COVID-19. Sequenced: PBMCs or T cells enriched from blood (not recorded which). The J gene is TRBJ1-4, the V gene TRBV12-3 or TRBV12-4; the D gene is possibly TRBD1 (6 bases). The sequence came from a man in his fifties who had recovered from COVID-19. As DNA, the CDR3 is TGTGCCAGCAGTTTTGCTAGGGGGGAAAAACTGTTTTTT. This sequence encodes CASSFARGEKLFF.